A single sample is the source of the 20 T cell receptor beta chains below, sequenced in a study of T cell clonality in common variable immunodeficiency. The table came from immunoSEQ multiplex PCR; TCRdb's copy has only in-frame clones and leaves some out. The sample was found to contain approximately 52,000 clones, and every one recurs. Source material: peripheral blood mononuclear cells. These TCRs come from a person aged 18 to 75 in good health.

This clone was detected ten times or more. The read finishes 3 residues shy of the CDR3 end, and the germline J gene is used to complete it. The J gene is TRBJ1-2, the V gene TRBV7-8, with D hard to call. V gave up 8 bases and J gave up 4 bases, with 5 bases separating them. The germline CDR1 and CDR2 sequences are SGHVS and FQNEAQ. The CDR3 has 10 residues. CDR3 loop: CASGSYGYTF. The part of the CDR3 DNA that was read is TGTGCCAGCGGCAGCTATGGC.

Ten or more counts support this clone. The read gets to within 3 residues of the CDR3 end, and the germline J gene fills in the rest. The rearrangement joins TRBV5-5 to TRBJ1-1; 8 positions agree with TRBD1. The CDR3 spans 14 residues. Germline loops: CDR1 SGHKS, CDR2 YYEKEE (reference sequence). With 4 bases clipped from V and 1 base from J, the junction kept 3 bases outside the gene matches. The CDR3 bases that were read are TGTGCCAGCAGCCCCCAGGGGGCGAACACTGAA. This encodes CASSPQGANTE. Given in full, the CDR3 is CASSPQGANTEAFF. Combining the CDR3 with reference TRBV5-5 and TRBJ1-1 gives the whole variable domain DAGVTQSPTHLIKTRGQQVTLRCSPISGHKSVSWYQQVLGQGPQFIFQYYEKEERGRGNFPDRFSARQFPNYSSELNVNALLLGDSALYLCASSPQGANTEAFFGQGTRLTVV.

This clone was observed many times. Read sequence stops 3 residues before the CDR3 end, and the germline J gene provides the missing end. The rearrangement links TRBV15 to TRBJ1-5; 7 bases fit TRBD1. CDR1 and CDR2 (germline): LNHNV, YYDKDF (reference sequence). The CDR3 is made up of 16 amino acids. The junction had 7 bases not matched to a gene; V was cut back by 2 bases and J by 3 bases. The CDR3 sequence: CATSRRLDRDNQPQHF. Partial CDR3 DNA: TGTGCCACCAGCAGAAGGCTAGACAGGGACAATCAGCCC. Supplemented by reference TRBV15 and TRBJ1-5, the full variable domain reads DAMVIQNPRYQVTQFGKPVTLSCSQTLNHNVMYWYQQKSSQAPKLLFHYYDKDFNNEADTPDNFQSRRPNTSFCFLDIRSPGLGDTAMYLCATSRRLDRDNQPQHFGDGTRLSIL.

In its sample, this clone was seen many times. The DNA ends 3 residues before the CDR3 does, and the rest of the CDR3 is filled in from the germline J gene. V is TRBV30 and J is TRBJ2-7, with TRBD2 as a possible D gene (5 bases). Germline V CDR1 and CDR2: GTSNPN, SVGIG (reference sequence). The V end lost 2 bases, the J end lost 3 bases, and 14 bases lay between the germline ends. CDR3 length: 14 residues. The DNA read from the CDR3 is TGTGCCTGGAGTCCTCAAGCGGAACTCTACGAG. As protein: CAWSPQAELYE. The whole CDR3 reads CAWSPQAELYEQYF.

This clone was recorded at least ten times. The CDR3 end lies 3 residues beyond the end of the read and is filled in from the germline J gene. The V call is TRBV29-1, the J call TRBJ2-7; 10 positions agree with TRBD2. The germline V gene encodes CDR1 SQVTM and CDR2 ANQGSEA. V was clipped by 2 bases and J by 3 bases; unmatched bases: 10. The CDR3 is 16 amino acids. The CDR3 bases that were read are TGCAGCGTTGAATACGGGCTAGCGGGAGAGGGCTACGAG. It translates to CSVEYGLAGEGYE. The entire CDR3 is CSVEYGLAGEGYEQYF.

This clone was recorded at least ten times. The read halts 3 residues ahead of the CDR3 end, with the missing end drawn from the germline J gene. The J gene is TRBJ1-5, the V gene TRBV5-1; D is perhaps TRBD1 (5 bases). Trimming removed 0 bases at V and 1 base at J, with 5 bases between. The CDR3 is made up of 14 amino acids. Germline V gene sequence: CDR1 SGHRS, CDR2 YFSETQ. The sequenced part of the CDR3 DNA is TGCGCCAGCAGCTTGGGGGGCAGCAATCAGCCC. Translation gives CASSLGGSNQP. The entire CDR3 reads CASSLGGSNQPQHF.

There are many counts of this clone. The CDR3 is cut off 3 residues early in the read; its end comes from the germline J gene. The J gene is TRBJ2-7, the V gene TRBV5-6; D not certain. CDR3 size: 13 residues. Germline values: CDR1 SGHDT, CDR2 YYEEEE. The V end was cut by 0 bases, the J end by 3 bases, with 7 bases between. The CDR3 bases that were read are TGTGCCAGCAGCTTGGTACACCTCTACGAG. As protein: CASSLVHLYE. The entire CDR3 protein reads CASSLVHLYEQYF.

This clone was seen repeatedly, ten times or more. The missing CDR3 end, 3 residues past where the read stops, is filled in from the germline J gene. The chain couples TRBV6-2 or TRBV6-3 to TRBJ2-1, with a tentative D call TRBD2 (6 bases). V lost 5 bases and J 8 bases, leaving 22 bases between the germline ends. The CDR3 totals 16 residues. Germline V gene data show CDR1 as MNHEY and CDR2 as SVGEGT. CDR3 sequence reads: CASSANSGLHRYEQFF. Partial CDR3 DNA: TGTGCCAGCAGTGCAAATAGCGGCCTCCACCGGTATGAG.

On this clone: The sequenced fragment ends 3 residues before the CDR3 boundary, so the rest is inferred from the germline J gene. V and J are TRBV5-5 and TRBJ2-4, with 8 bases fitting TRBD1. The CDR3 totals 14 residues. Germline V gene data show CDR1 as SGHKS and CDR2 as YYEKEE (reference sequence). The CDR3 reads CASSPQGGQETQYF. The CDR3 DNA, read in part, is TGTGCCAGCAGTCCACAGGGGGGACAAGAGACT.

In its sample, this clone was seen many times. The read ends 3 residues shy of where the CDR3 ends; the end is completed using the germline J gene. The chain has TRBV30 and TRBJ2-1; 8 bases are a match to TRBD1. Looked up from germline, CDR1 is GTSNPN and CDR2 is SVGIG (reference sequence). The CDR3 contains 16 residues. V gave up 3 bases and J gave up 3 bases; unmatched junction bases: 10. CDR3 DNA (partial): TGTGCCTGGAGACCCTCCAGGGGGCAAGGCTACAATGAG. Its translation is CAWRPSRGQGYNE. Given in full, the CDR3 is CAWRPSRGQGYNEQFF.

This clone was observed many times. The CDR3 is cut off 3 residues early in the read; its end comes from the germline J gene. The V and J genes are TRBV30 and TRBJ1-2; a possible D gene is TRBD1 (6 bases). This CDR3 contains 16 residues. With 4 bases removed from V and 2 bases from J, the gap between germline ends came to 20 bases. The germline gives CDR1 GTSNPN, CDR2 SVGIG (reference sequence). The CDR3 DNA, read in part, is TGTGCCTGGAATAGTGGTCAGGGGCATTGGAACTATGGC. Its protein product is CAWNSGQGHWNYG. The whole CDR3 protein reads CAWNSGQGHWNYGYTF.

The table lists this clone with many counts. The read is 3 residues too short to cover the CDR3 end, so that end is filled in from the germline J gene. The genes are TRBV7-2 and TRBJ1-3; 9 bases align to TRBD1. V was pared by 5 bases and J by 8 bases, with 10 bases of the junction left unmatched. CDR1 is SGHTA and CDR2 is FQGNSA in the germline V gene. The CDR3 is made up of 15 amino acids. CDR3 sequence: CASSPGQGPVDTIYF. The part of the CDR3 DNA that was read is TGTGCCAGCAGCCCGGGACAGGGACCTGTAGACACC.

This clone occurred many times. One end of the junction fails to match germline, which may point to a read error. The CDR3 goes on 3 residues after the read ends, and that part is filled in from the germline J gene. The chain links TRBV20-1 to TRBJ1-1; TRBD1 might be the D (6 bases). The CDR3 consists of 14 residues. From germline, CDR1 is DFQATT and CDR2 SNEGSKA (reference sequence). The sequenced part of the CDR3 DNA is TGCAGTGCTGAGGGAGGTACAGGGAACACCGAA. Translating gives CSAEGGTGNTE. Given in full, the CDR3 is CSAEGGTGNTEAFF.

This clone was seen many times. Read coverage stops 3 residues before the CDR3 terminus; the germline J gene supplies the remainder. The chain joins TRBV10-3 to TRBJ2-2; D possibly corresponds to TRBD1 (8 bases). V was pared by 6 bases and J by 6 bases, with 17 bases between. Per germline, CDR1 ENHRY and CDR2 SYGVKD. The CDR3 runs 15 residues. This CDR3 reads CAISGHRGRAGELFF. CDR3 DNA (partial): TGTGCCATCAGCGGACACAGGGGGAGGGCCGGGGAG.

The sample holds many counts of this clone. The CDR3 end lies 3 residues beyond the end of the read and is filled in from the germline J gene. The gene calls are TRBV7-8 and TRBJ1-1; 7 nucleotides agree with TRBD1. The length of the CDR3 is 17 residues. J lost 4 bases, V lost 2 bases, and 13 bases had no gene match. Germline CDR1 SGHVS, CDR2 FQNEAQ. This CDR3 reads CASSLTLGGRGGTEAFF. The sequenced part of the CDR3 DNA is TGTGCCAGCAGCTTAACTTTAGGGGGCAGGGGAGGCACTGAA.

This clone was picked up many times. The read stops 3 residues short of the end of the CDR3; the missing end is completed from the germline J gene. This chain connects TRBV5-1 to TRBJ1-1; no reliable D call. The CDR3 has 13 residues. Germline V gene sequence: CDR1 SGHRS, CDR2 YFSETQ. Deletions cut 5 bases from V and 0 bases from J, with 8 bases between. CDR3 loop: CASSNSMNTEAFF. The covered CDR3 bases are TGCGCCAGCAGTAACAGTATGAACACTGAA.

This clone occurred many times. Sequencing ends 3 residues short of the CDR3 end; the germline J gene provides the rest. This chain connects TRBV18 to TRBJ2-3; no clear D. The germline V gene has CDR1 KGHSH and CDR2 LQKENI. There are 16 residues in the CDR3. Between the trimmed V and J ends, which lost 6 bases and 2 bases, there was a span of 18 bases. The CDR3 loop reads CASSPWAQGITDTQYF. The covered CDR3 bases are TGTGCCAGCTCTCCGTGGGCACAAGGTATCACAGATACG.

There are many counts of this clone. Read sequence stops 3 residues before the CDR3 end, and the germline J gene provides the missing end. This chain joins TRBV5-4 and TRBJ2-1; TRBD2 matches at 10 bases. V was clipped by 3 bases and J by 0 bases; unmatched bases: 0. The germline gives CDR1 SGHNT, CDR2 YYREEE (reference sequence). The length of the CDR3 is 15 residues. The CDR3 loop reads CASSSSGSSYNEQFF. CDR3 DNA, as far as it was read: TGTGCCAGCAGCTCTAGCGGGAGCTCCTACAATGAG.

This clone was counted at least ten times. The read comes to an end 3 residues before the CDR3 does, leaving the germline J gene to fill in the end. The V call is TRBV5-5, the J call TRBJ1-2; 7 bases fit TRBD1. Germline V gene lookup returns CDR1 SGHKS and CDR2 YYEKEE (reference sequence). The CDR3 sequence is 14 residues long. V was pared by 4 bases and J by 4 bases, with 7 bases of the junction left unmatched. The CDR3: CASSRTGVTYGYTF. The covered CDR3 bases are TGTGCCAGCAGCCGTACAGGGGTAACCTATGGC.

Points on this clone: The missing CDR3 end, 3 residues past where the read stops, is filled in from the germline J gene. This sequence joins TRBV20-1 and TRBJ2-5, with unresolved D. There are 13 residues in the CDR3. Germline values: CDR1 DFQATT, CDR2 SNEGSKA (reference sequence). The CDR3: CSALLAAVDTQYF. The sequenced part of the CDR3 DNA is TGCAGTGCTCTCCTTGCCGCCGTAGATACC.